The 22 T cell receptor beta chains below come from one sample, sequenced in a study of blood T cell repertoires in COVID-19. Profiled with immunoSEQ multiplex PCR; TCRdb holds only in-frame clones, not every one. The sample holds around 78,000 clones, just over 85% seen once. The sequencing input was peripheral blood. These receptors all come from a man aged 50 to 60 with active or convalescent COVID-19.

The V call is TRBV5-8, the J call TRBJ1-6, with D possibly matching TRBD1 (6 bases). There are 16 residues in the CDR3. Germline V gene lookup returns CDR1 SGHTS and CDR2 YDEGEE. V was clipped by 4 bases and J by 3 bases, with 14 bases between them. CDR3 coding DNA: TGTGCCAGCAGCCATGGCAGGGGCTACTATAATTCACCCCTCCACTTT. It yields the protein CASSHGRGYYNSPLHF.

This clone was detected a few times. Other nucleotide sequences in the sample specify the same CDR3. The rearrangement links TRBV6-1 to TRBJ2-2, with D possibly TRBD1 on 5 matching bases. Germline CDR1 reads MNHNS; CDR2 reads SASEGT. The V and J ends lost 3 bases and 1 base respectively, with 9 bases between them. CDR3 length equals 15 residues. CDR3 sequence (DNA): TGTGCCAGCAGTGAGGGGCAGGGGAACACCGGGGAGCTGTTTTTT. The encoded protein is CASSEGQGNTGELFF.

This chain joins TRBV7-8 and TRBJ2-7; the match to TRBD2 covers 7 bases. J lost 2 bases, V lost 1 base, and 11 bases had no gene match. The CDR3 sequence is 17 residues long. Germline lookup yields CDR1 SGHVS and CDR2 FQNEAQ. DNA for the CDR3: TGTGCCAGCAGCTTAGGACTAGCTCCTCCAAGCCCCTACGAGCAGTACTTC. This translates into CASSLGLAPPSPYEQYF.

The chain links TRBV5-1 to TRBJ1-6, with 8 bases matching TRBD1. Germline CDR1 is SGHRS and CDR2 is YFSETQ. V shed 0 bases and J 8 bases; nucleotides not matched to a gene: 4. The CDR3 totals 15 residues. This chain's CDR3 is CASSLEGQGHSPLHF. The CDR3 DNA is TGCGCCAGCAGCTTGGAAGGACAGGGTCATTCACCCCTCCACTTT.

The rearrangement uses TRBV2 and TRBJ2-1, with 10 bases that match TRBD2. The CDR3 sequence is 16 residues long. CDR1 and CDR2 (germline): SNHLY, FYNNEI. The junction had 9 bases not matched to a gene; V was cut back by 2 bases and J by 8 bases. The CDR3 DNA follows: TGTGCCAGCAGTGAATTGGGTAGCGGGGGGTTCGATGAGCAGTTCTTC. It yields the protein CASSELGSGGFDEQFF. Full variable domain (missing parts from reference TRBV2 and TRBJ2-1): EPEVTQTPSHQVTQMGQEVILRCVPISNHLYFYWYRQILGQKVEFLVSFYNNEISEKSEIFDDQFSVERPDGSNFTLKIRSTKLEDSAMYFCASSELGSGGFDEQFFGPGTRLTVL.

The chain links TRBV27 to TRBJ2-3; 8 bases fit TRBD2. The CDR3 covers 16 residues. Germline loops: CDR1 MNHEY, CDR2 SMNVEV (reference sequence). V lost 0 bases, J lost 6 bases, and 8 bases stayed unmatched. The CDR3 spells CASSLSGTSVADTQYF. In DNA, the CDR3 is TGTGCCAGCAGTTTATCCGGGACTAGTGTGGCCGATACGCAGTATTTT.

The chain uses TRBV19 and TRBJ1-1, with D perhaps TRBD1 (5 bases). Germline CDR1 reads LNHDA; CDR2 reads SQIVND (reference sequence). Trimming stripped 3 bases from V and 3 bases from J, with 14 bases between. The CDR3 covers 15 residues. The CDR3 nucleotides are TGTGCCAGTAGTATCTTAGGCAGGGCGGACACTGAAGCTTTCTTT. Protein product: CASSILGRADTEAFF.

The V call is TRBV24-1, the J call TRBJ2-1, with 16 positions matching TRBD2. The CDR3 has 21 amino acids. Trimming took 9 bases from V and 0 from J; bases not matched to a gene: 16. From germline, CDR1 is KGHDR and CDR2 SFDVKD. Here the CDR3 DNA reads TGTGCCACCTCACGACGTCCAGGGACTAGCGGGGGGGTAATCTCCTACAATGAGCAGTTCTTC. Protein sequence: CATSRRPGTSGGVISYNEQFF.

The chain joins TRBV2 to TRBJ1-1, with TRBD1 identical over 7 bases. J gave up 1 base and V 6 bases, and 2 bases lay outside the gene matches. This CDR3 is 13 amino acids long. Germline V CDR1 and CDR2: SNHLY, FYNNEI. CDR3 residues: CASRGDRNTEAFF. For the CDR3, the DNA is TGTGCCAGCAGGGGGGACAGGAACACTGAAGCTTTCTTT.

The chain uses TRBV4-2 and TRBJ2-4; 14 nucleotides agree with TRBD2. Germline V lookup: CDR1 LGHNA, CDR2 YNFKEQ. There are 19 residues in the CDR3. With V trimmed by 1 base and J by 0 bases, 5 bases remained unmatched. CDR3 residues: CASSQGTSGRQIAKNIQYF. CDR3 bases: TGTGCCAGCAGCCAAGGGACTAGCGGGAGGCAAATAGCCAAAAACATTCAGTACTTC.

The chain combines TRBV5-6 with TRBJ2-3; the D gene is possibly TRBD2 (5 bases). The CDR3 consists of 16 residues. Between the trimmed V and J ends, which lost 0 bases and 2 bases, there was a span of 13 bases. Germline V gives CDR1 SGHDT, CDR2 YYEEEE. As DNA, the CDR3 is TGTGCCAGCAGCTTGGACGGACTTCGAACCACAGATACGCAGTATTTT. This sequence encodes CASSLDGLRTTDTQYF.

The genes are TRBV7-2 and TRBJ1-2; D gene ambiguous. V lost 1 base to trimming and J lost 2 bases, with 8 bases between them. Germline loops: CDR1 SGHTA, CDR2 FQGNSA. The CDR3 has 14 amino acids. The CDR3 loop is CASSLVEGNYGYTF. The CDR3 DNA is TGTGCCAGCAGCTTAGTTGAGGGAAACTATGGCTACACCTTC.

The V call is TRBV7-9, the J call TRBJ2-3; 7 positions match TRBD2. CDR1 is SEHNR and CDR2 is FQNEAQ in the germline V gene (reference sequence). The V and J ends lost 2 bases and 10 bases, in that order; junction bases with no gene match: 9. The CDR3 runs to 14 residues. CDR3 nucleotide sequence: TGTGCCAGCAGCTTACCTAGCGGTGTCAGTGCGCAGTATTTT. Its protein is CASSLPSGVSAQYF.

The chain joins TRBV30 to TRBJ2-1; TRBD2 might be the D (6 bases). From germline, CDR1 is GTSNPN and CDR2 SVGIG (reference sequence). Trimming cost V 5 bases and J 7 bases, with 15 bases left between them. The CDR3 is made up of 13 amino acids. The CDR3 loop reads CAWDPGRGNEQFF. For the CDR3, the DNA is TGTGCCTGGGATCCTGGGCGGGGTAATGAGCAGTTCTTC.

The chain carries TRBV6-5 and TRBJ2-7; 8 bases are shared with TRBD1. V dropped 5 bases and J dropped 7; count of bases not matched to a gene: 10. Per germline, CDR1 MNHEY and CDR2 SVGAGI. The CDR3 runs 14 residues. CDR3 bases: TGTGCCAGCAGTCCGTTGCAGGGGGCAGGAGAGCAGTACTTC. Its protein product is CASSPLQGAGEQYF.

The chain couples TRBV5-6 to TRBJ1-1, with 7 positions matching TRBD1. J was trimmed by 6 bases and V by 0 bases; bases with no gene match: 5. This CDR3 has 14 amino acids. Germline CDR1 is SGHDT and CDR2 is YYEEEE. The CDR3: CASSLGQGVAEAFF. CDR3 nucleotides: TGTGCCAGCAGCTTGGGACAGGGTGTGGCTGAAGCTTTCTTT.

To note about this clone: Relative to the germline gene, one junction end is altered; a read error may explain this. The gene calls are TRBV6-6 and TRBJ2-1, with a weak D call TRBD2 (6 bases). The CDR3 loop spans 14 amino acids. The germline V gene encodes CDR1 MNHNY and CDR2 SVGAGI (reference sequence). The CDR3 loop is CASNTGVSSNEQFF. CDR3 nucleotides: TGTGCCAGCAATACGGGGGTTTCCTCCAATGAGCAGTTCTTC.

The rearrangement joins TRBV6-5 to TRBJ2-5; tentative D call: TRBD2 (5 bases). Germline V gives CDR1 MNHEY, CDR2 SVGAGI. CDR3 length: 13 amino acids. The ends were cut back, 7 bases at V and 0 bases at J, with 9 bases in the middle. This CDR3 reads CASNKRHQETQYF. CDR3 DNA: TGTGCCAGCAACAAGCGGCACCAAGAGACCCAGTACTTC.

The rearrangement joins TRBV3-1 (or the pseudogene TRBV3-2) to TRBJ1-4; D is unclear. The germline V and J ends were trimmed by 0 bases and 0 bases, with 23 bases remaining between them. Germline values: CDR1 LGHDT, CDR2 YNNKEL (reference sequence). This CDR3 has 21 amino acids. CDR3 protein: CASSQDLPYGAELATNEKLFF. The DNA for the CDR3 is TGTGCCAGCAGCCAAGACCTCCCCTATGGTGCGGAACTGGCAACTAATGAAAAACTGTTTTTT.

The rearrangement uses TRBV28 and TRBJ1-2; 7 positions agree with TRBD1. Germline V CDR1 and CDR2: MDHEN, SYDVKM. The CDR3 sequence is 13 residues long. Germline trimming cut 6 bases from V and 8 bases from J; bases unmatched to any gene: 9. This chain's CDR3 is CASSLDRVNGYTF. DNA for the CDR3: TGTGCCAGCAGCCTTGACAGGGTTAACGGCTACACCTTC.

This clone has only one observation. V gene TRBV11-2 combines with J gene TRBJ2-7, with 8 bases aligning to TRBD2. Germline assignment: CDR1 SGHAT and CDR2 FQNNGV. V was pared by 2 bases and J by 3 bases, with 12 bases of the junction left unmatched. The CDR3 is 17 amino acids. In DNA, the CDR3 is TGTGCCAGCAGCTTACTTCGTGGCGGGAGGAGGGACTACGAGCAGTACTTC. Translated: CASSLLRGGRRDYEQYF.

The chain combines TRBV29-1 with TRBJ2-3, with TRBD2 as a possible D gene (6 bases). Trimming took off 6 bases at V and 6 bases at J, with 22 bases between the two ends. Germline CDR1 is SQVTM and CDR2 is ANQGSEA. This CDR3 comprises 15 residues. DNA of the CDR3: TGCAGCGTGGACTCGGGTCGGACGGGAGTTGATACGCAGTATTTT. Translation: CSVDSGRTGVDTQYF.